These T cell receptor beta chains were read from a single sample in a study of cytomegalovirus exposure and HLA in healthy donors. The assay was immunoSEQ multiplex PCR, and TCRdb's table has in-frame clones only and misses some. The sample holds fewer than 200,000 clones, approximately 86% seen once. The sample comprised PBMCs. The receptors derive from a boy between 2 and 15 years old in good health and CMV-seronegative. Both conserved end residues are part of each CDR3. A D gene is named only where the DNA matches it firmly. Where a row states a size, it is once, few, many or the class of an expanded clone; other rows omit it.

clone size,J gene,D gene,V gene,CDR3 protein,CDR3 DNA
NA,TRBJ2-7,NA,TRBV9,CASSVGDIHSYEQYF,TGTGCCAGCAGCGTAGGAGACATTCACTCCTACGAGCAGTACTTC
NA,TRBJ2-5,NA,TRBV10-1,CASSEASEETQYF,TGCGCCAGCAGTGAAGCTAGCGAAGAGACCCAGTACTTC
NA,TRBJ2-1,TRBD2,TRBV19,CASSEGLAGGISYNEQFF,TGTGCCAGTAGTGAAGGACTAGCGGGAGGTATCTCCTACAATGAGCAGTTCTTC
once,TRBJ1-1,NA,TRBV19,CATQARVIGTEAFF,TGTGCCACCCAAGCCAGGGTTATTGGCACTGAAGCTTTCTTT
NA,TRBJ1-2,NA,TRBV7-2,CASSNPSEVYGYTF,TGTGCCAGCAGCAACCCCTCGGAGGTCTATGGCTACACCTTC
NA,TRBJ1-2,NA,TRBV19,CASSMTSNYGYTF,TGTGCCAGTAGTATGACATCTAACTATGGCTACACCTTC
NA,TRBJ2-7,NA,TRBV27,CATKRAISSYEQYF,TGTGCCACCAAGCGAGCGATAAGCTCCTACGAGCAGTACTTC
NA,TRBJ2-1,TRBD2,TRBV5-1,CASCLSGSNEQFF,TGCGCCAGCTGTCTGAGCGGGAGCAATGAGCAGTTCTTC
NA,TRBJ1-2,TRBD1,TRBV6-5,CASSYQGALGGYTF,TGTGCCAGCAGTTACCAGGGGGCGCTGGGAGGCTACACCTTC
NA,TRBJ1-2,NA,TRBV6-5,CASTTMGQSYGYTF,TGTGCCAGCACCACCATGGGGCAGAGCTATGGCTACACCTTC
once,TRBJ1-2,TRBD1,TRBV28,CASTPTGSIYGYTF,TGTGCCAGCACCCCGACAGGGAGTATCTATGGCTACACCTTC
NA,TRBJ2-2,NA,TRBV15,CATSRNTGELFF,TGTGCCACCAGCCGGAACACCGGGGAGCTGTTTTTT
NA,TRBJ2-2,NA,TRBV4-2,CASSQDAGRRISGELFF,TGTGCCAGCAGCCAAGATGCGGGACGGAGGATCTCCGGGGAGCTGTTTTTT
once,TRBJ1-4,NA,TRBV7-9,CASSLGQGINEKLFF,TGTGCCAGCAGCTTAGGTCAGGGCATTAATGAAAAACTGTTTTTT
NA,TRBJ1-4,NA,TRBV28,CASTPDIGRVGKLFF,TGTGCCAGCACTCCCGACATCGGGAGAGTAGGGAAACTGTTTTTT
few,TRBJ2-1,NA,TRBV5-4,CASSVAGVPYNEQFF,TGTGCCAGCAGTGTTGCAGGGGTACCCTACAATGAGCAGTTCTTC
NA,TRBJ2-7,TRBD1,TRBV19,CASTPGTEAYEQYF,TGTGCCAGTACCCCAGGGACAGAAGCCTACGAGCAGTACTTC
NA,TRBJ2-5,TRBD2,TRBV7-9,CASSPAGGRETQYF,TGTGCCAGCAGTCCAGCGGGCGGGAGGGAGACCCAGTACTTC
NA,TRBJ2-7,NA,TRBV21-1,CASSKAPGSSYEQYF,TGTGCCAGCAGCAAAGCGCCGGGTTCCTCCTACGAGCAGTACTTC
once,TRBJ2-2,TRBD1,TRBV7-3,CASSPTGAGVAGELFF,TGTGCCAGCAGCCCGACAGGGGCAGGGGTCGCCGGGGAGCTGTTTTTT
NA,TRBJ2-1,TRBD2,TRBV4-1,CASGILAGNEQFF,TGCGCCAGCGGGATCCTAGCGGGCAATGAGCAGTTCTTC
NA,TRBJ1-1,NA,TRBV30,CAWSVQASTKAFF,TGTGCCTGGAGTGTACAGGCCAGCACGAAAGCTTTCTTT
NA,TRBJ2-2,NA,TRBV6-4,CASRGRGPGELFF,TGTGCCAGCAGGGGCCGCGGGCCCGGGGAGCTGTTTTTT
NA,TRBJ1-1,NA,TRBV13,CASSMAGVINTEAFF,TGTGCCAGCAGCATGGCCGGGGTCATAAACACTGAAGCTTTCTTT
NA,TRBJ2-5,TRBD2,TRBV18,CASSVGLAGYQETQYF,TGTGCCAGCTCCGTAGGACTAGCGGGGTACCAAGAGACCCAGTACTTC
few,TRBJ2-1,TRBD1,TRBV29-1,CSATTGASYNEQFF,TGCAGCGCCACCACAGGGGCCTCCTACAATGAGCAGTTCTTC
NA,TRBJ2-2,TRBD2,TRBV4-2,CASSQDFASGRNTGELFF,TGTGCCAGCAGCCAAGATTTCGCGAGCGGGAGGAACACCGGGGAGCTGTTTTTT
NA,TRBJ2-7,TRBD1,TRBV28,CASRGQGDSYEQYF,TGTGCCAGCAGGGGACAGGGTGATTCCTACGAGCAGTACTTC
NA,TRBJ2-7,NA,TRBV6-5,CASRPDSSYEQYF,TGTGCCAGCAGACCGGACAGCTCCTACGAGCAGTACTTC
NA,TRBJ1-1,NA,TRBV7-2,CASSSRVPEAFF,TGTGCCAGCAGCTCCAGGGTCCCTGAAGCTTTCTTT
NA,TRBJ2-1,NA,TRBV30,CAWSVWENEQFF,TGTGCCTGGAGTGTATGGGAGAATGAGCAGTTCTTC
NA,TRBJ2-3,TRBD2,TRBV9,CASSARGRTSGTTDTQYF,TGTGCCAGCAGCGCGAGGGGTAGGACTAGCGGGACCACAGATACGCAGTATTTT
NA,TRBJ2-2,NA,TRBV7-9,CASSWAVAPGELFF,TGTGCCAGCAGTTGGGCAGTGGCCCCCGGGGAGCTGTTTTTT
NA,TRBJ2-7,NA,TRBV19,CASSSGGASYEQYF,TGTGCCAGTAGTAGCGGGGGCGCGTCCTACGAGCAGTACTTC
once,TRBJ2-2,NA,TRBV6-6,CASSLTGNTGELFF,TGTGCCAGCAGTTTGACAGGGAACACCGGGGAGCTGTTTTTT
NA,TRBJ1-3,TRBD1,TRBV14,CASSRAGGGNTIYF,TGTGCCAGCAGCCGAGCAGGGGGTGGAAACACCATATATTTT
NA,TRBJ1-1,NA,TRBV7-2,CASSPTPGTPRTAEAFF,TGTGCCAGCAGCCCGACCCCCGGGACACCCAGAACGGCTGAAGCTTTCTTT
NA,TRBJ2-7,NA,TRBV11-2,CASSLVGRTVQYF,TGTGCCAGCAGCTTAGTGGGGAGGACTGTGCAGTACTTC
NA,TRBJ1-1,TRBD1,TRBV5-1,CATRRDRGMNTEAFF,TGCGCCACCCGCCGGGACAGGGGCATGAACACTGAAGCTTTCTTT
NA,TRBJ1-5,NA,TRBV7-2,CASSLNAGSQPQHF,TGTGCCAGCAGCTTAAACGCAGGGTCCCAGCCCCAGCATTTT
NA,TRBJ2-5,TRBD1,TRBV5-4,CASSNRDRVQETQYF,TGTGCCAGCAGCAACCGGGACAGGGTGCAAGAGACCCAGTACTTC
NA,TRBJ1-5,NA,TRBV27,CASSLNRANQPQHF,TGTGCCAGCAGTTTAAACAGGGCCAATCAGCCCCAGCATTTT
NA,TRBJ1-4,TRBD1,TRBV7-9,CASADRGESEKLFF,TGTGCCAGCGCCGACAGGGGTGAGAGTGAAAAACTGTTTTTT
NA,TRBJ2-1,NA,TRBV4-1,CASSQGLAKEQFF,TGCGCCAGCAGCCAGGGACTCGCAAAAGAGCAGTTCTTC
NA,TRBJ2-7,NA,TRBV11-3,CASSMTNSYEQYF,TGTGCCAGCAGCATGACAAACTCCTACGAGCAGTACTTC